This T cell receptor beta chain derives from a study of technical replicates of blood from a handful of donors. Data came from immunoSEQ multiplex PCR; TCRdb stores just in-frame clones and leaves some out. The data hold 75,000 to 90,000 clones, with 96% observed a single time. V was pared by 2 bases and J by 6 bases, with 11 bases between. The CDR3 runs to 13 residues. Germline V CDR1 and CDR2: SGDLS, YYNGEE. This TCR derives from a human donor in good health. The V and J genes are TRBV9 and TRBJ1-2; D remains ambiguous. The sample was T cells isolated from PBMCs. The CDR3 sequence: CASSVISSHGYTF. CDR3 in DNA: TGTGCCAGCAGCGTTATTTCGTCCCATGGCTACACCTTC.